The sequence of this T cell receptor beta chain was determined in a study of blood T cells in healthy people across ages. Primers used in a second PCR of roughly 6 to 11 cycles were a sample-barcoded 5' primer and a J-beta primer mix. Via MiXCR, TCRdb re-called the 5' RACE reads, giving one row per CDR3 protein. The data hold almost 1 million distinct CDR3 sequences, with roughly half observed a single time. The source is a woman aged 60 to 75 in good health. The specimen was blood.

This CDR3 reads CASSSVPGQGDNEQYF. The CDR3, as DNA: TGCGCCAGCAGCAGTGTACCGGGACAGGGGGACAATGAGCAGTACTTC. The chain has TRBV5-1 and TRBJ2-5; 11 bases align to TRBD1. The V gene end was trimmed by 4 bases and the J gene end by 11 bases; junction bases not matched to a gene: 16. Germline assignment: CDR1 SGHRS and CDR2 YFSETQ. The CDR3 is made up of 16 amino acids.